The clone carrying this T cell receptor (beta chain) has only a few counts. Antigen: not known. Trimming at V came to 5 bases and at J to 0 bases, leaving 6 bases not matched to a gene. Germline CDR1 MNHEY, CDR2 SMNVEV (reference sequence). The CDR3 consists of 17 residues. These data originate in a study of blood T cells in healthy people across ages. Overall study findings and caveats: Any changes in expanded clonotypes were possibly confounded, as donor CMV status remained unknown.

Together with a sample-barcoded 5' primer, a J-beta primer mix was included in a second PCR lasting roughly 6 to 12 cycles. TCRdb independently ran MiXCR on the 5' RACE reads; one entry per CDR3 protein. This sample has over 1,200,000 distinct CDR3 sequences; approximately 59% occur once, and the top ten carry more than 6%. The TCR originated in a man between 18 and 29 years old in good health. This sequence joins TRBV27 and TRBJ1-6; 8 bases are shared with TRBD1. The sequenced sample consisted of blood. CDR3 residues: CASSRTGTGSYNSPLHF. DNA for the CDR3: TGTGCCAGCAGTAGGACCGGGACAGGCTCCTATAATTCACCCCTCCACTTT.